This is a list of T cell receptor beta chains from one sample in a study of blood T cell repertoires in COVID-19. Profiled with immunoSEQ multiplex PCR; TCRdb holds only in-frame clones, not every one. The data hold 130,000 to 150,000 clones, with over 75% observed a single time. The sample consisted of peripheral blood. These receptors were collected from a woman in her sixties with COVID-19, enrolled during active disease. Each CDR3 is given with its conserved first and last residue. Each record gives: V gene, J gene, CDR3 protein.

>TRBV7-2|TRBJ2-1
CASSQAGVHNEQFF
>TRBV12-3/TRBV12-4|TRBJ2-7
CASRTSGGEQYF
>TRBV27|TRBJ2-1
CASSPRTGGDYNEQFF
>TRBV19|TRBJ1-3
CASSMVQNSGNTIYF
>TRBV29-1|TRBJ1-1
CSVEEAFF
>TRBV4-1|TRBJ2-3
CASSLSGGRGGVTDTQYF
>TRBV27|TRBJ2-7
CASSRTGVTYEQYF
>TRBV6-5|TRBJ2-7
CASSWGEENEQYF
>TRBV9|TRBJ1-5
CASSRGTGVTEPQHF
>TRBV6-6|TRBJ2-7
CATVLGQGTYEQYF
>TRBV13|TRBJ2-1
CASSSVLQGAKKFF
>TRBV7-9|TRBJ1-1
CASIDTLNTEAFF
>TRBV7-9|TRBJ2-5
CASSSQGGTETQYF
>TRBV11-3|TRBJ2-2
CASSSSGFAGELFF
>TRBV7-2|TRBJ1-1
CASSLQGGDTEAFF
>TRBV6-5|TRBJ1-2
CASSPGQGINYGYTF
>TRBV5-1|TRBJ2-3
CASSPQGQGTDTQYF
>TRBV18|TRBJ1-3
CASSTASGNTIYF
>TRBV7-9|TRBJ1-2
CASSPAGQVFNYGYTF
>TRBV6-2/TRBV6-3|TRBJ1-1
CASSFNQENTEAFF
>TRBV6-6|TRBJ1-3
CASSQLAGQLSSGNTIYF
>TRBV7-2|TRBJ2-1
CASSLGPAGGSGYEQFF
>TRBV14|TRBJ2-1
CASSQGPLQGAKENEQFF
>TRBV27|TRBJ2-5
CATAAGAKETQYF